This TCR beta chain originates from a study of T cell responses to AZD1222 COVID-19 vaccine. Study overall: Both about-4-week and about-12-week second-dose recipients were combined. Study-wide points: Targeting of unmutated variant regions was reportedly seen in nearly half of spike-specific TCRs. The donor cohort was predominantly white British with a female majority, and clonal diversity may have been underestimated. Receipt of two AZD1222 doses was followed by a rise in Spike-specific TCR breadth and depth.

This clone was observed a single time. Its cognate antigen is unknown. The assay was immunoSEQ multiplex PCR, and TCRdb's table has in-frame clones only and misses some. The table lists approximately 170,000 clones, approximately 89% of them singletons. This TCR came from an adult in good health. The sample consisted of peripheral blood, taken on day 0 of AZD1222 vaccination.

CDR3 in amino acids: CASSPGEPLPRQTQYF. Written as DNA, the CDR3 is TGTGCCAGCTCACCTGGCGAACCGCTGCCGCGGCAGACCCAGTACTTC. V and J are TRBV18 and TRBJ2-5, with D unclear. In germline, CDR1 is KGHSH, CDR2 LQKENI. CDR3 length: 16 residues. Trimming cost V 3 bases and J 6 bases, with 20 bases left between them. Complete variable domain (other parts from reference TRBV18 and TRBJ2-5): NAGVMQNPRHLVRRRGQEARLRCSPMKGHSHVYWYRQLPEEGLKFMVYLQKENIIDESGMPKERFSAEFPKEGPSILRIQQVVRGDSAAYFCASSPGEPLPRQTQYFGPGTRLLVL.